A single sample is the source of the 11 T cell receptor beta chains below, sequenced in a study of CD8 T cells in Susac syndrome. RNA, at roughly 0.45 to 1 ug, was reverse transcribed with random hexamers. MiXCR was run by TCRdb on the immunoSEQ multiplex PCR reads, yielding one entry per CDR3 protein. This sample has 150,000 to 160,000 distinct CDR3 sequences, with about 95% found just once. Source material: CD4+ T cells from PBMCs. The receptors were sampled from a human donor with Susac syndrome.

The J gene is TRBJ2-2, the V gene TRBV5-1, with 7 bases identical to TRBD1. Germline V lookup: CDR1 SGHRS, CDR2 YFSETQ. CDR3 length: 13 amino acids. After removal of 5 bases from V and 5 bases from J, the junction contained 3 bases not matched to a gene. The CDR3 loop reads CASRLQGTGELFF. As DNA, the CDR3 is TGCGCCAGCAGGCTACAGGGGACCGGGGAGCTGTTTTTT.

The chain combines TRBV4-1 with TRBJ2-5, with D tentatively TRBD1 (6 bases). Germline CDR1 is MGHRA and CDR2 is YSYEKL. V lost 4 bases to trimming and J lost 1 base, with 16 bases between them. CDR3 length equals 16 residues. The CDR3: CASSRETGSGQETQYF. The CDR3 region has the DNA TGCGCCAGCAGCCGTGAAACAGGGAGCGGCCAAGAGACCCAGTACTTC.

This chain uses TRBV5-4 with TRBJ1-3; 8 bases map to TRBD1. CDR3 length: 16 residues. V lost 0 bases and J lost 6; bases outside the gene matches: 8. CDR1 is SGHNT, CDR2 YYREEE, per germline (reference sequence). This chain's CDR3 is CASSLGDRSRSNTIYF. CDR3 coding DNA: TGTGCCAGCAGCTTGGGGGACAGGTCTCGGTCAAACACCATATATTTT.

The chain combines TRBV7-6 with TRBJ2-1; perhaps TRBD2 as D (6 bases). The CDR3 is 15 residues long. Trimming cost V 5 bases and J 6 bases, with 17 bases left between them. The germline CDR1 and CDR2 sequences are SGHVS and FNYEAQ. This CDR3 is CASSGALGTLNEQFF. The CDR3 nucleotides are TGTGCCAGCAGCGGGGCCCTAGGGACTCTCAATGAGCAGTTCTTC.

CDR3 coding DNA: TGCAGTGTACCTAGTGCAGATACGCAGTATTTT. Translated: CSVPSADTQYF. This chain uses TRBV20-1 with TRBJ2-3; D remains unclear. The CDR3 totals 11 residues. Deletions cut 7 bases from V and 4 bases from J, with 9 bases between. Germline V gene data show CDR1 as DFQATT and CDR2 as SNEGSKA (reference sequence).

V is TRBV20-1 and J is TRBJ2-1, with 7 bases fitting TRBD2. Germline V lookup: CDR1 DFQATT, CDR2 SNEGSKA (reference sequence). This CDR3 spans 15 amino acids. V was clipped by 0 bases and J by 8 bases; unmatched bases: 10. The CDR3 protein is CSARDRLRGTDEQFF. CDR3 nucleotides: TGCAGTGCTAGAGATCGCTTGCGGGGGACGGATGAGCAGTTCTTC.

The chain joins TRBV5-1 to TRBJ1-4; unclear D gene. With 0 bases removed from V and 8 bases from J, the gap between germline ends came to 14 bases. From germline, CDR1 is SGHRS and CDR2 YFSETQ. The CDR3 is made up of 15 amino acids. Written as DNA, the CDR3 is TGCGCCAGCAGCTTGGACACCACAACTCGGGAAAAACTGTTTTTT. The encoded protein is CASSLDTTTREKLFF.

This chain connects TRBV7-3 to TRBJ2-1; D ambiguous. The ends were cut back, 8 bases at V and 5 bases at J, with 4 bases in the middle. There are 10 residues in the CDR3. Germline loops: CDR1 SGHTA, CDR2 FQGTGA. The CDR3 DNA sequence: TGTGCCAGCGGGCACAATGAGCAGTTCTTC. Encoded protein: CASGHNEQFF.

The chain employs TRBV14 and TRBJ2-7; 10 positions match TRBD1. The CDR3 is 15 amino acids. The ends lost 1 base at V and 4 bases at J; junction bases unmatched: 4. Per the germline V gene, CDR1 is SGHDN and CDR2 is FVKESK. The CDR3 nucleotides read TGTGCCAGCAGCCAAGCTGGGACAGGGGCTTACGAGCAGTACTTC. Amino acids: CASSQAGTGAYEQYF.

This clonotype occurred once. The rearrangement links TRBV7-2 to TRBJ2-7; 8 nucleotides agree with TRBD1. Trimming cost V 5 bases and J 0 bases; bases outside gene matches: 6. The V gene's germline CDR1 is SGHTA and CDR2 FQGNSA. This CDR3 has 15 amino acids. Here the CDR3 reads CASSQRGQVSYEQYF. The CDR3 DNA reads TGTGCCAGCAGCCAGAGGGGACAGGTCTCCTACGAGCAGTACTTC.

This clonotype was observed a handful of times. The chain uses TRBV18 and TRBJ1-2, with TRBD1 matching over 10 bases. This CDR3 comprises 13 residues. Germline V gene sequence: CDR1 KGHSH, CDR2 LQKENI. Unmatched junction bases numbered 1, after V lost 3 bases and J lost 6 bases. Written as DNA, the CDR3 is TGTGCCAGCTCACCCGGACAGGGGGATGGCTACACCTTC. It codes for CASSPGQGDGYTF.